This T cell receptor (beta chain) was documented in a study of technical replicates of blood from several donors. Germline CDR1 is MNHEY and CDR2 is SMNVEV (reference sequence). J was trimmed by 7 bases and V by 5 bases; bases with no gene match: 10. This CDR3 contains 15 residues. Assay used: immunoSEQ multiplex PCR; TCRdb lists only in-frame clones, some missing. The sample includes 75,000 to 95,000 clones, about 96% of them seen just once. Sample: T cells isolated from PBMCs. The receptor was derived from a human donor in good health. This chain uses TRBV27 with TRBJ2-2, with 7 bases identical to TRBD1. For the CDR3, the DNA is TGTGCCAGCAGTCCTCGACAGGGCTCGAACGGGGAGCTGTTTTTT. This sequence encodes CASSPRQGSNGELFF.